The clone carrying this T cell receptor beta chain was seen many times. This sample was taken from a study of tumor-infiltrating lymphocytes in oesophageal squamous cell carcinoma. TCRdb re-called the PCR reads with MiXCR, one entry per CDR3 protein. Among under 6,500 distinct CDR3 sequences listed, about 16% were seen once. The germline gives CDR1 MNHNS, CDR2 SASEGT. The CDR3 sequence is 14 residues long. V lost 10 bases, J lost 5 bases, and 20 bases lay in between. Material: normal esophageal tissue next to the tumor. The chain has TRBV6-1 and TRBJ1-1; D is unresolved. The TCR was taken from a male donor with esophageal squamous cell carcinoma. The CDR3 sequence is CAIQPDARTTEAFF. The CDR3 nucleotides read TGTGCCATCCAACCCGACGCGCGAACGACTGAAGCTTTCTTT.